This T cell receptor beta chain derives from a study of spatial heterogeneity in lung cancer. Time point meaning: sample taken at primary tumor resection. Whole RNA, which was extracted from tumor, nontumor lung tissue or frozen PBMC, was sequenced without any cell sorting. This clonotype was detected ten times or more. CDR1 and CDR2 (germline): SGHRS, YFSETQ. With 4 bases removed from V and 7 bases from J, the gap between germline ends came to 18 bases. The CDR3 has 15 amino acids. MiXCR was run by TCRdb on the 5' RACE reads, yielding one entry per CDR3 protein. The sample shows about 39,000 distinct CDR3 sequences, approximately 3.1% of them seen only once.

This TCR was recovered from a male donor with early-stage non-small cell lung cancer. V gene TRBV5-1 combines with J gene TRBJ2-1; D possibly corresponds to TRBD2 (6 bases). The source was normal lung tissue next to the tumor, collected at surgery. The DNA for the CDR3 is TGCGCCAGCAGCCCCTCGGCGGGGCTGGAGAATGAGCAGTTCTTC. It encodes CASSPSAGLENEQFF.